This T cell receptor beta chain was captured by sequencing in a study of blood T cell repertoires in COVID-19. Study-wide context: The cDNA or gDNA used as material had been derived from T cells, B-cell-depleted T cells, or PBMCs.

V trimming: 3 bases; J trimming: 1 base; junction bases outside the gene matches: 10. The germline V gene encodes CDR1 MDHEN and CDR2 SYDVKM. CDR3 length: 18 residues. As processed by the authors: Reference gene primer amplification yielded estimated nucleated cell counts. Measured with immunoSEQ multiplex PCR; TCRdb has only the in-frame clones, and not every one. That table gives V, J and clone size, and the DNA gave D and trimming. Found here are approximately 180,000 clones, around 90% of them singletons; the top ten hold nearly 0.55%. Material for sequencing was peripheral blood. The sequence was obtained from a man between 50 and 59 years old with acute or convalescent COVID-19. This chain connects TRBV28 to TRBJ1-5, with 9 nucleotides matching TRBD1. The chain's CDR3 is CASSLHTGGLGSNQPQHF. The CDR3 DNA is TGTGCCAGCAGTTTGCACACAGGGGGCCTGGGCAGCAATCAGCCCCAGCATTTT.